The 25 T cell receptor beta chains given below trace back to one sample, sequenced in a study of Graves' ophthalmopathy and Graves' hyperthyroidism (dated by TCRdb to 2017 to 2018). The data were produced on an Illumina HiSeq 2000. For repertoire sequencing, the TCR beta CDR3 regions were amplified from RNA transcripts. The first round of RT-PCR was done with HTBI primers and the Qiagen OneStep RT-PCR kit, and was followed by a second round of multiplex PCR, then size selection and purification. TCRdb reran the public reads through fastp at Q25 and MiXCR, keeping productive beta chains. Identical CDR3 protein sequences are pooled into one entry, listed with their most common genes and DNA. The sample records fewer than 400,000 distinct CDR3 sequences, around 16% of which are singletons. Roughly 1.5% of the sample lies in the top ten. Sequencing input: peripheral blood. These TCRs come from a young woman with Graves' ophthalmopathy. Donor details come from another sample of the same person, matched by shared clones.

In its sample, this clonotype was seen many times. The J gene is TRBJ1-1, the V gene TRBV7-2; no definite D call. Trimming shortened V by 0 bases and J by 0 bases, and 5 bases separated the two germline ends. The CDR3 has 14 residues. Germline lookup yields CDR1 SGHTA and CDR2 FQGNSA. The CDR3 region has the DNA TGTGCCAGCAGCTTAGCGTCGGTGAACACTGAAGCTTTCTTT. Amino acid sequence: CASSLASVNTEAFF.

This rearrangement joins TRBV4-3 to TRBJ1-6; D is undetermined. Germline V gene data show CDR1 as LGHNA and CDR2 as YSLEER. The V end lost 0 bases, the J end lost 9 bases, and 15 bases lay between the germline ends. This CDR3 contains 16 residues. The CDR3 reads CASSQDNGGWGSPLHF. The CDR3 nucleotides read TGCGCCAGCAGCCAAGATAACGGCGGCTGGGGTTCACCCCTCCACTTT.

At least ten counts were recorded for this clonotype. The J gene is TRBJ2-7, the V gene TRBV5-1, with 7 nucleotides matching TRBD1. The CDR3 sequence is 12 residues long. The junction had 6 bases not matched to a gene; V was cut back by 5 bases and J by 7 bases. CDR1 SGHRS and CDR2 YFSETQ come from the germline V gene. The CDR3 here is CASRRDSQEQYF. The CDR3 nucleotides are TGCGCCAGCAGAAGGGACAGTCAGGAGCAGTACTTC.

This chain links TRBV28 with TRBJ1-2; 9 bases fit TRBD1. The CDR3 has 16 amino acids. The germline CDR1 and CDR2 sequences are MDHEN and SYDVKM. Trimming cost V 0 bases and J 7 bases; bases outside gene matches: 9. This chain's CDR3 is CASSLWGGQGGGGYTF. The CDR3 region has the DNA TGTGCCAGCAGTTTATGGGGGGGACAGGGAGGCGGTGGCTACACCTTC.

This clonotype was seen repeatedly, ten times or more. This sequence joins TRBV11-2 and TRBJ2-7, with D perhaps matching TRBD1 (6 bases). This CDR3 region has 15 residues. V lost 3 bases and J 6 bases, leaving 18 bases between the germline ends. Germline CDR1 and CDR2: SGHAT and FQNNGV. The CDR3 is CASSFSTGPAGEQYF. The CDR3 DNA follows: TGTGCCAGCAGCTTTTCGACAGGCCCGGCGGGCGAGCAGTACTTC.

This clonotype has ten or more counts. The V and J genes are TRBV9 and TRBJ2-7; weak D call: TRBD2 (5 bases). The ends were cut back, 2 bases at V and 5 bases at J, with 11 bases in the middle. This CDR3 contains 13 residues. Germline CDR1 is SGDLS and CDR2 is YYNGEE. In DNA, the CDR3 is TGTGCCAGCAGCGTCGGACTTCGCGACGAGCAGTACTTC. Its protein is CASSVGLRDEQYF.

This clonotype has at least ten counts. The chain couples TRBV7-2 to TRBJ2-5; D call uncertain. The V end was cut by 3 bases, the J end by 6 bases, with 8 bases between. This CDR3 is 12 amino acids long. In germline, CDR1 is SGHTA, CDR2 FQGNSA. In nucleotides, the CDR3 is TGTGCCAGCAGCTTGCCCCGTCAGACCCAGTACTTC. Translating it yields CASSLPRQTQYF.

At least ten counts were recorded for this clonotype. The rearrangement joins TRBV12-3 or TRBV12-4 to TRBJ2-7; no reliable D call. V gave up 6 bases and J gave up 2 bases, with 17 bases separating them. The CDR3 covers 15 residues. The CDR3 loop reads CASRPGRRITYEQYF. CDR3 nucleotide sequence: TGTGCCAGCAGACCTGGACGTAGGATCACCTACGAGCAGTACTTC.

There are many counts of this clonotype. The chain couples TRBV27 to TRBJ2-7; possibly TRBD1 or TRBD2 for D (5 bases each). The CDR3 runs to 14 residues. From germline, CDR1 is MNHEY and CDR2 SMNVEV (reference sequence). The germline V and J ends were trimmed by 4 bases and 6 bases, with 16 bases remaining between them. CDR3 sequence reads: CASSSWDGTGEQYF. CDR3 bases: TGTGCCAGCAGTTCCTGGGACGGCACGGGCGAGCAGTACTTC.

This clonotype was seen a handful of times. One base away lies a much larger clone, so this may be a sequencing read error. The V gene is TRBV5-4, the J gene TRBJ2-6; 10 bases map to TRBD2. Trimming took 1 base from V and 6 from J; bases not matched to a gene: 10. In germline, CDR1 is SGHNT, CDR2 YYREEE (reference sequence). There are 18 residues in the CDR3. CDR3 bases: TGTGCCAGCAGCTTGTCCAGACTAGCGGGTCCCTTGGCCAACGTCCTGACTTTC. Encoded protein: CASSLSRLAGPLANVLTF. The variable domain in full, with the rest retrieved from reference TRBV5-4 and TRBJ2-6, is ETGVTQSPTHLIKTRGQQVTLRCSSQSGHNTVSWYQQALGQGPQFIFQYYREEENGRGNFPPRFSGLQFPNYSSELNVNALELDDSALYLCASSLSRLAGPLANVLTFGAGSRLTVL.

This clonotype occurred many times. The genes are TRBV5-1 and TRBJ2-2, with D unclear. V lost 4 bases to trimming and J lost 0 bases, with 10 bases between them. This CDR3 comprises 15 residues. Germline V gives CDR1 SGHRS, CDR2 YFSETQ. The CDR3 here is CASSPEPSNTGELFF. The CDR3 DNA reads TGCGCCAGCAGCCCCGAACCCTCGAACACCGGGGAGCTGTTTTTT.

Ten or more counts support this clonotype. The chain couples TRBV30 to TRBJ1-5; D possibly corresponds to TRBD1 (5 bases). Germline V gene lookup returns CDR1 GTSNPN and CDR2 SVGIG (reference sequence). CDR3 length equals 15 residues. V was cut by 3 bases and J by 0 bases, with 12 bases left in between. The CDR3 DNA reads TGTGCCTGGAGACCCCAGGGATATAGCAATCAGCCCCAGCATTTT. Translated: CAWRPQGYSNQPQHF.

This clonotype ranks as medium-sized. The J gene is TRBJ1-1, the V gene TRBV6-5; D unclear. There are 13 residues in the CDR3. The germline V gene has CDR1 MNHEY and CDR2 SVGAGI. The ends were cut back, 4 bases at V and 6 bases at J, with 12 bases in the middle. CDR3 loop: CASSWREEAEAFF. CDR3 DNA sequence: TGTGCCAGCAGTTGGCGGGAGGAGGCTGAAGCTTTCTTT.

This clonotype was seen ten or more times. CDR3 coding DNA: TGCAGCGTTGTCCCCTGGACAGGGGGCTCCAAAAACATTCAGTACTTC. It yields the protein CSVVPWTGGSKNIQYF. The V and J genes are TRBV29-1 and TRBJ2-4; 11 nucleotides match TRBD1. CDR1 is SQVTM and CDR2 is ANQGSEA in the germline V gene. With 4 bases clipped from V and 2 bases from J, the junction kept 7 bases outside the gene matches. There are 16 residues in the CDR3.

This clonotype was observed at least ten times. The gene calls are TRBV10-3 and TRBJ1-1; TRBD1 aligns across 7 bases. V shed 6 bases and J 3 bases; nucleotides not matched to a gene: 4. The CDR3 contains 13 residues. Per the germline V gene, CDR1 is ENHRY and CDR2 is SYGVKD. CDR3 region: CAIRGTGDTEAFF. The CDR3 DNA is TGTGCCATCAGGGGAACAGGGGACACTGAAGCTTTCTTT.

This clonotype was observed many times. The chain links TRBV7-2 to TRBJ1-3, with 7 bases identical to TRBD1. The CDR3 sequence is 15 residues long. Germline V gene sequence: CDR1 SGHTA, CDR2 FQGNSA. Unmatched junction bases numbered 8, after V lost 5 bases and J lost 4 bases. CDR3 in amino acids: CASSESDRAGNTIYF. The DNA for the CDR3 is TGTGCCAGCAGCGAGAGCGACAGGGCCGGAAACACCATATATTTT. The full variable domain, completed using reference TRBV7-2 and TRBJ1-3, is GAGVSQSPSNKVTEKGKDVELRCDPISGHTALYWYRQSLGQGLEFLIYFQGNSAPDKSGLPSDRFSAERTGGSVSTLTIQRTQQEDSAVYLCASSESDRAGNTIYFGEGSWLTVV.

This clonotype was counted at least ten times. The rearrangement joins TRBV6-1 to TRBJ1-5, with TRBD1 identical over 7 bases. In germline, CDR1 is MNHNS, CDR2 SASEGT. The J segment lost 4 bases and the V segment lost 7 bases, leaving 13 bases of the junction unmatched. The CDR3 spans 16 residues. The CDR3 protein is CASTDRYPPANQPQHF. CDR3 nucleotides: TGTGCCAGCACGGACAGGTATCCCCCAGCGAATCAGCCCCAGCATTTT.

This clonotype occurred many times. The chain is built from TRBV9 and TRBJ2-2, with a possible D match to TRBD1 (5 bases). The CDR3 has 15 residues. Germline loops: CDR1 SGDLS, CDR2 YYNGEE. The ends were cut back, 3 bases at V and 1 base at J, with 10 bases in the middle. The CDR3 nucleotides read TGTGCCAGCAGCGATAGAACAGGGAACACCGGGGAGCTGTTTTTT. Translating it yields CASSDRTGNTGELFF.

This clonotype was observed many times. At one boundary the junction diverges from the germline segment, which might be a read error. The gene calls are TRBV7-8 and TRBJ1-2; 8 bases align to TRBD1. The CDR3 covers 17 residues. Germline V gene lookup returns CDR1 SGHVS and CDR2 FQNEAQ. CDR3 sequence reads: CAGSLEGAGGVFYGYTF. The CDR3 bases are TGTGCCGGCAGCTTAGAGGGGGCAGGGGGCGTATTCTATGGCTACACCTTC.

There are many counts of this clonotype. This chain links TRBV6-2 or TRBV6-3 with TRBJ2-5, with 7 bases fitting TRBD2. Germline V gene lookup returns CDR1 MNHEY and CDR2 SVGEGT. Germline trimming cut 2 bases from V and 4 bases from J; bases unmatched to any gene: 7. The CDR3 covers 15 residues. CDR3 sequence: CASSYRASGGETQYF. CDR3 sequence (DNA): TGTGCCAGCAGTTACCGCGCTAGCGGAGGAGAGACCCAGTACTTC.

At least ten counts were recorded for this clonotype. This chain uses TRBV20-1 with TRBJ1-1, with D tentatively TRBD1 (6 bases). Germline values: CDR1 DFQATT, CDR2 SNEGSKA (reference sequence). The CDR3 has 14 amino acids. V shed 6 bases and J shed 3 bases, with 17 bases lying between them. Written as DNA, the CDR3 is TGCAGTGCGAGCAGTGACAGGAGATACACTGAAGCTTTCTTT. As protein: CSASSDRRYTEAFF.

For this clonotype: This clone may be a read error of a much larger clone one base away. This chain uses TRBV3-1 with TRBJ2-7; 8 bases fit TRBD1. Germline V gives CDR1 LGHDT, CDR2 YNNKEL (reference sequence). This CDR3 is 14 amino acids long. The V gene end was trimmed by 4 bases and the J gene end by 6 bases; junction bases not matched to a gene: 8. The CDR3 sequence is CASSLGVRGLEQYF. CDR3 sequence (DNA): TGTGCCAGCAGCCTCGGGGTCAGGGGGCTCGAGCAGTACTTC.

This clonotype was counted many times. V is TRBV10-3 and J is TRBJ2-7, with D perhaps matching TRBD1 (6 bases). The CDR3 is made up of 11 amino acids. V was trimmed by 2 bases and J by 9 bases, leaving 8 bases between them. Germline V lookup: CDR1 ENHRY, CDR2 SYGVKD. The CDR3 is CAISEDRLQYF. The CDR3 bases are TGTGCCATCAGTGAGGACAGGTTGCAGTACTTC.

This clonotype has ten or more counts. The DNA for the CDR3 is TGTGCCACCAGTGATTTAGAGGGGGCTCCCGGGGAGCTGTTTTTT. Protein product: CATSDLEGAPGELFF. This chain links TRBV24-1 with TRBJ2-2, with 7 nucleotides matching TRBD1. Germline loops: CDR1 KGHDR, CDR2 SFDVKD. This CDR3 region has 15 residues. Trimming removed 1 base from V and 6 bases from J; junction bases left unmatched: 4.

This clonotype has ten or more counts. CDR3 nucleotides: TGTGCCAGTAGCCGGACTAGCGGGAGCCACGAGCAGTACTTC. As protein: CASSRTSGSHEQYF. The V call is TRBV19, the J call TRBJ2-7; TRBD2 agrees at 13 bases. The CDR3 contains 14 residues. The junction had 4 bases not matched to a gene; V was cut back by 6 bases and J by 5 bases. CDR1 is LNHDA and CDR2 is SQIVND in the germline V gene (reference sequence).